Listed below are T cell receptor beta chains from one sample, sequenced in a study of blood T cell repertoires in COVID-19. The repertoire was sequenced with immunoSEQ multiplex PCR; TCRdb's copy has only in-frame clones and lacks some. Of about 160,000 clones listed, about three quarters were seen once; the top ten hold around 2.7%. The sample taken for sequencing was peripheral blood. The receptors were gathered from a man between 65 and 79 years old with acute or convalescent COVID-19. The CDR3 runs from the conserved cysteine through the conserved F or W. D genes are given only for firm matches. A clone size is listed for some rows: how often the clone was seen (once, few, many), or a class if it is expanded.

d_call j_call v_call clone_size cdr3_length cdr3_nt cdr3_aa
TRBD2 TRBJ2-3 TRBV7-2 - 14 TGTGCCAGCAGCTTGGGACTAGCGGGAGATACGCAGTATTTT CASSLGLAGDTQYF
- TRBJ2-1 TRBV7-2 - 17 TGTGCCAGCAGCCAAGGGGCCAGGGGTCGCTCCTACAATGAGCAGTTCTTC CASSQGARGRSYNEQFF
- TRBJ2-3 TRBV5-4 - 15 TGTGCCAGCAGCTTGGAGAGTAGCCGCACAGATACGCAGTATTTT CASSLESSRTDTQYF
TRBD2 TRBJ2-2 TRBV5-1 - 18 TGCGCCAGCAGCTCCGGACTAGCGGGAGGACAGAACACCGGGGAGCTGTTTTTT CASSSGLAGGQNTGELFF
- TRBJ2-7 TRBV19 - 14 TGTGCCAGTAGTAGCGGGGATTCACTTTACGAGCAGTACTTC CASSSGDSLYEQYF
- TRBJ1-1 TRBV11-2 - 13 TGTGCCGGGGCCGGGACGGGGGACACTGAAGCTTTCTTT CAGAGTGDTEAFF
TRBD1 TRBJ1-5 TRBV27 - 14 TGTGCCAGCAGTCCCACAGGGGTGCATCAGCCCCAGCATTTT CASSPTGVHQPQHF
- TRBJ2-3 TRBV6-4 - 15 TGTGCCAGCAGTGAAGTCGGCAGGGTCACAGATACGCAGTATTTT CASSEVGRVTDTQYF
- TRBJ2-1 TRBV2 - 14 TGTGCCAGCAGCAGGGCTAGGGGGTACAATGAGCAGTTCTTC CASSRARGYNEQFF
TRBD2 TRBJ2-1 TRBV9 few 14 TGTGCCAGCAGCGTAGAGGCTAGCGGGGAACAACAGTTCTTC CASSVEASGEQQFF
- TRBJ2-3 TRBV6-5 - 14 TGTGCCAGCAGTTATTGGCAGTCCACAGATACGCAGTATTTT CASSYWQSTDTQYF
- TRBJ1-2 TRBV7-2 - 14 TGTGCCAGCAGCTTATTGGTGGGGGCTGATGGCTACACCTTC CASSLLVGADGYTF
- TRBJ1-2 TRBV18 once 15 TGTGCCAGCTCACCCGTAGAGGGGAGGTCCTATGGCTACACCTTC CASSPVEGRSYGYTF
- TRBJ1-2 TRBV3-1/TRBV3-2 - 12 TGTGCCAGCAGCCAAGATGAGTATGGCTACACCTTC CASSQDEYGYTF
TRBD2 TRBJ2-1 TRBV24-1 - 15 TGTGCCACCAGTGACGGGACTAGATCGAACAATGAGCAGTTCTTC CATSDGTRSNNEQFF
TRBD1 TRBJ2-1 TRBV11-3 - 17 TGTGCCAGCAGCTTAGGACTCGGACAGGAGACCTACAATGAGCAGTTCTTC CASSLGLGQETYNEQFF
TRBD1 TRBJ1-1 TRBV7-2 - 14 TGTGCCAGCAGCTTAGGACAGGGTAACACTGAAGCTTTCTTT CASSLGQGNTEAFF
TRBD2 TRBJ2-5 TRBV7-2 - 15 TGTGCCAGCAGCTTAGATGCGGGAGGGCAAGAGACCCAGTACTTC CASSLDAGGQETQYF
TRBD1 TRBJ1-2 TRBV2 - 15 TGTGCCAGCAGCCCCTTGGGACAGGGGGCGGGAGGCTACACCTTC CASSPLGQGAGGYTF
TRBD1 TRBJ2-7 TRBV19 - 13 TGTGCCAGTAAGGGACAGGGGGCCCACGAGCAGTACTTC CASKGQGAHEQYF
TRBD2 TRBJ2-1 TRBV9 - 20 TGTGCCAGCAGCCCCGCGGGACTCAGACTTAGCGGGGACCTCTACAATGAGCAGTTCTTC CASSPAGLRLSGDLYNEQFF
- TRBJ2-2 TRBV5-1 - 13 TGCGCCAGCAGCTTGGCCGGGGGCGGGGAGCTGTTTTTT CASSLAGGGELFF